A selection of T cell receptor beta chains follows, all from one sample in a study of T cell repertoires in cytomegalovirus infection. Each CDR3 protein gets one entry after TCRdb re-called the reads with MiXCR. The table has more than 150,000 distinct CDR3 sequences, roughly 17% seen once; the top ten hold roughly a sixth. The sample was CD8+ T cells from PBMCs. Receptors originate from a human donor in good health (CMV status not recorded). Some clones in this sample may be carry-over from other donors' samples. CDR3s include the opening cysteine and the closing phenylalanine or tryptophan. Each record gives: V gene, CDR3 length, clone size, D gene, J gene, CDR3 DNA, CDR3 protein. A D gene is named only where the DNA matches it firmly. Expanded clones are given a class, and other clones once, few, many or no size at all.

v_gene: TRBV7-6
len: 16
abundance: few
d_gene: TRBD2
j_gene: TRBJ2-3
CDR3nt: TGTGCCAGCAGCTTAAAGGCGGGGGGGGACACAGATACGCAGTATTTT
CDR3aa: CASSLKAGGDTDTQYF

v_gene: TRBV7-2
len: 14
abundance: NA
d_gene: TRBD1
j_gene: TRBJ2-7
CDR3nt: TGTGCCAGCAGCCTAACGGACAGGGGGGGCGAGCAGTACTTC
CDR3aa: CASSLTDRGGEQYF

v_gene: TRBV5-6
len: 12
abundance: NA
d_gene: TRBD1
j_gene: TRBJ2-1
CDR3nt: TGTGCCAGCAGCTTCACAGGGGGTGAGCAGTTCTTC
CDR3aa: CASSFTGGEQFF

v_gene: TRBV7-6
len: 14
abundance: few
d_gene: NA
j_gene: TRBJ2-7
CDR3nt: TGTGCCAGCAGCTTGAGGGACTCCCCCGACGAGCAGTACTTC
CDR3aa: CASSLRDSPDEQYF

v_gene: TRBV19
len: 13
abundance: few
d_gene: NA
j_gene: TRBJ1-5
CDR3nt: TGTGCCAGTAGTATTTCCGGGAATCAGCCCCAGCATTTT
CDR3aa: CASSISGNQPQHF

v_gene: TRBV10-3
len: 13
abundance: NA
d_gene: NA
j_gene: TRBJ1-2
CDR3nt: TGTGCCATCAGTGTGGACGGGGGGGGCGGCTACACCTTC
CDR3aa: CAISVDGGGGYTF

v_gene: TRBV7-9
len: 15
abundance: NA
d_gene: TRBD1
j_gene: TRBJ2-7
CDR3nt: TGTGCCAGCAGCTCGGACAGGGAAGAATCCTACGAGCAGTACTTC
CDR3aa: CASSSDREESYEQYF

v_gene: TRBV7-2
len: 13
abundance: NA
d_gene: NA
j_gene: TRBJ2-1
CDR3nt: TGTGCCAGCAGCTTAGTTCGCCACAATGAGCAGTTCTTC
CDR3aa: CASSLVRHNEQFF

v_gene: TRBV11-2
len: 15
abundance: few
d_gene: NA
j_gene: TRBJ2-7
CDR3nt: TGTGCCAGCAGCTTAGGGGGAGCGAGCTCCTACGAGCAGTACTTC
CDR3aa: CASSLGGASSYEQYF

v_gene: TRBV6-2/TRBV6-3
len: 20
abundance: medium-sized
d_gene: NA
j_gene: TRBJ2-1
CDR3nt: TGTGCCAGCAGTAGGATGGTCCGTCTTGGGACCTTCAGCTCCTACAATGAGCAGTTCTTC
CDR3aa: CASSRMVRLGTFSSYNEQFF

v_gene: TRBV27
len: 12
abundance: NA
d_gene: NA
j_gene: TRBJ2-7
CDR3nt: TGTGCCAGCAGTTTAATAGGGTACGAGCAGTACTTC
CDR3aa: CASSLIGYEQYF

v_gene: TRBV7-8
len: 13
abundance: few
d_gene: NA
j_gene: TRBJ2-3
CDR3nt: TGTGCCAGCAGCCTAATAGGTACAGATACGCAGTATTTT
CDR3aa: CASSLIGTDTQYF

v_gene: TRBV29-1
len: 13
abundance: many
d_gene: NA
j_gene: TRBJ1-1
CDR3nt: TGCAGCGTTGGTCCGACAGTGAACACTGAAGCTTTCTTT
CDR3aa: CSVGPTVNTEAFF

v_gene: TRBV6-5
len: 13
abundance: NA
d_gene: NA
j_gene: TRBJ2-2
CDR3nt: TGTGCCAGCAGTTACTCCGTCTCCGGGGAGCTGTTTTTT
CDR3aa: CASSYSVSGELFF

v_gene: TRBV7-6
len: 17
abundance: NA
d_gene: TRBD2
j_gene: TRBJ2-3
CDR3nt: TGTGCCAGCAGCCCACGACGGGAGCGGGAGAAAACAGATACGCAGTATTTT
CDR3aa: CASSPRREREKTDTQYF

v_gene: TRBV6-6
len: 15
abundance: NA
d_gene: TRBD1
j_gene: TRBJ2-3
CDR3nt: TGTGCCAGCAGTTACGTACAGGGGGGAAGGAATACGCAGTATTTT
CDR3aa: CASSYVQGGRNTQYF

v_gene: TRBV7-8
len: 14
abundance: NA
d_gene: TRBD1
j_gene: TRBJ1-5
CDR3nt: TGTGCCAGCAGCCGCGGACAGGGTGATCAGCCCCAGCATTTT
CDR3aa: CASSRGQGDQPQHF

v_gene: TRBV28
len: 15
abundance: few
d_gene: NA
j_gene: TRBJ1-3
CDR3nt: TGTGCCAGCAGTCCTGCCGGTAGTCCTGGAAACACCATATATTTT
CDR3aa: CASSPAGSPGNTIYF

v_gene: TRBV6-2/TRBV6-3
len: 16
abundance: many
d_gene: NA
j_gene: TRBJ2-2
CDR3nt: TGTGCCAGCACCCACCGGAAAGGCCTGAACACCGGGGAGCTGTTTTTT
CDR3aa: CASTHRKGLNTGELFF

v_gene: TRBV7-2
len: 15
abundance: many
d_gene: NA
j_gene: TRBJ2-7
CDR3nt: TGTGCCAGCAGCCAAGTCCCGGGCTACTCCTACGAGCAGTACTTC
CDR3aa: CASSQVPGYSYEQYF

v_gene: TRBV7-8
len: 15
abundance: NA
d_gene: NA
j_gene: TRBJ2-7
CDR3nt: TGTGCCAGCAGCTTAGAGGCTGCGAGCTCCTACGAGCAGTACTTC
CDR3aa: CASSLEAASSYEQYF

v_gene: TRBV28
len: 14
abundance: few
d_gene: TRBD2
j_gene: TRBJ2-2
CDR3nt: TGTGCCAGCAGTTCGGGACTAGAAGTCGGGGAGCTGTTTTTT
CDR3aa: CASSSGLEVGELFF

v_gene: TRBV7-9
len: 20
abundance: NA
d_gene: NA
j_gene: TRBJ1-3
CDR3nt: TGTGCCAGCAGCTTAGCGGCGAGGGGCAGCTACTTTCCCTCTGGAAACACCATATATTTT
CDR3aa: CASSLAARGSYFPSGNTIYF

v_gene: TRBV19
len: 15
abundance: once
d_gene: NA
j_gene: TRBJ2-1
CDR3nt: TGTGCCAGTAGTCAGACAGGAGGCTCTCACAATGAGCAGTTCTTC
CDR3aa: CASSQTGGSHNEQFF

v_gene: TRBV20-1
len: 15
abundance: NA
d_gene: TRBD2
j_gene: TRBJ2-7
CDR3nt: TGCAGTGCTAGAGATTATGGCGGGAGACCGTACGAGCAGTACTTC
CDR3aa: CSARDYGGRPYEQYF

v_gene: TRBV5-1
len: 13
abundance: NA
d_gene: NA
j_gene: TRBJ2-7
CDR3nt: TGCGCCAGCACAGGTTACAGCTCCTACGAGCAGTACTTC
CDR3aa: CASTGYSSYEQYF

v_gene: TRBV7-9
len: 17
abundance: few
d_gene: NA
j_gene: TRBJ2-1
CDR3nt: TGTGCCAGCAGCTTAGAGACAGGCGTATTTTCCTACAATGAGCAGTTCTTC
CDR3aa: CASSLETGVFSYNEQFF

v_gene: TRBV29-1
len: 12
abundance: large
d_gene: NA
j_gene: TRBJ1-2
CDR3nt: TGCAGCGTTGGATCGGGGGGGGATGGCTACACCTTC
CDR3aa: CSVGSGGDGYTF

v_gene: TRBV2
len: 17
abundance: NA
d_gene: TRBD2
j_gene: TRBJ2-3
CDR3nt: TGTGCCAGCAGTGAATTAGCGGGAGAAATTAGCACAGATACGCAGTATTTT
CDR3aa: CASSELAGEISTDTQYF

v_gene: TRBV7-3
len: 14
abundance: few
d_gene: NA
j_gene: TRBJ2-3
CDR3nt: TGTGCCAGCAGCTTCTGGGGGGGCACAGATACGCAGTATTTT
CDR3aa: CASSFWGGTDTQYF

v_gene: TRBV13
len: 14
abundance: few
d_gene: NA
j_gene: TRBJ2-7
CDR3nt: TGTGCCAGCAGCCGGGGACGGAGCTCCTACGAGCAGTACTTC
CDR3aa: CASSRGRSSYEQYF

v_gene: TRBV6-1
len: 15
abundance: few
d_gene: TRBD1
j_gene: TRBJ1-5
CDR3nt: TGTGCCAGCAGTACCTGGGACAGAAGCAATCAGCCCCAGCATTTT
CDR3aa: CASSTWDRSNQPQHF

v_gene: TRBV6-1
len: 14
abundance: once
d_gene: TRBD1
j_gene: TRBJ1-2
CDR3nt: TGTGCCAGCAGTTACGGACAGGGTTTAAGTGGCTACACCTTC
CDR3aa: CASSYGQGLSGYTF